A single sample gave rise to the 23 T cell receptor beta chains below, sequenced in a study of STAT5B mutations in CD4+ large granular lymphocyte leukemia. Assay used: immunoSEQ multiplex PCR; TCRdb lists only in-frame clones, some missing. The table shows approximately 24,000 clones, with around 81% occurring only once. The sequenced sample was CD4+ T cells from blood buffy coats. The receptors originated from a human donor in good health.

This clone was seen only once. This chain joins TRBV7-6 and TRBJ2-7; the D gene could be TRBD1 or TRBD2 (5 bases each). V lost 5 bases, J lost 5 bases, and 13 bases lay in between. The CDR3 is 13 amino acids. Germline V gives CDR1 SGHVS, CDR2 FNYEAQ. CDR3 sequence (DNA): TGTGCCAGCAGCGCAGGGACCGCCAACGAGCAGTACTTC. Protein product: CASSAGTANEQYF.

This chain links TRBV20-1 with TRBJ1-2; D call uncertain. The germline V and J ends were trimmed by 3 bases and 6 bases, with 8 bases remaining between them. Per germline, CDR1 DFQATT and CDR2 SNEGSKA (reference sequence). CDR3 size: 11 residues. Written as DNA, the CDR3 is TGCAGTGCTAGGAGGATCGATGGCTACACCTTC. The encoded protein is CSARRIDGYTF.

The gene calls are TRBV19 and TRBJ1-1; D gene uncertain. The germline CDR1 and CDR2 sequences are LNHDA and SQIVND (reference sequence). The CDR3 spans 14 residues. V was clipped by 3 bases and J by 1 base, with 9 bases between them. The CDR3 DNA reads TGTGCCAGTAGTATTAGGCAGGAGAACACTGAAGCTTTCTTT. Protein sequence: CASSIRQENTEAFF.

The rearrangement uses TRBV12-5 and TRBJ2-2, with D uncertain. V was pared by 1 base and J by 7 bases, with 4 bases between. CDR3 length equals 12 residues. In germline, CDR1 is LGHNT, CDR2 FRNRAP. The CDR3 nucleotides are TGTGCTAGTGGTTTGGATGGCGGGGAGCTGTTTTTT. It specifies CASGLDGGELFF.

A single count supports this clone. The chain joins TRBV9 to TRBJ2-3, with TRBD2 matching over 11 bases. The CDR3 has 15 amino acids. The J segment lost 4 bases and the V segment lost 3 bases, leaving 4 bases of the junction unmatched. In germline, CDR1 is SGDLS, CDR2 YYNGEE. The CDR3 DNA sequence: TGTGCCAGCAGCGACATAGCGGGGGGGCCAGATACGCAGTATTTT. This gives the protein CASSDIAGGPDTQYF.

V gene TRBV7-2 combines with J gene TRBJ2-5; D unresolved. The germline gives CDR1 SGHTA, CDR2 FQGNSA. Trimming took off 4 bases at V and 1 base at J, with 10 bases between the two ends. This CDR3 has 14 amino acids. The CDR3 protein is CASSSRTSQETQYF. The CDR3 region has the DNA TGTGCCAGCAGCTCCCGGACCAGCCAAGAGACCCAGTACTTC. The whole variable domain, filled in from reference TRBV7-2 and TRBJ2-5, reads GAGVSQSPSNKVTEKGKDVELRCDPISGHTALYWYRQSLGQGLEFLIYFQGNSAPDKSGLPSDRFSAERTGGSVSTLTIQRTQQEDSAVYLCASSSRTSQETQYFGPGTRLLVL.

V and J are TRBV12-5 and TRBJ1-5; D remains ambiguous. V lost 1 base, J lost 1 base, and 8 bases lay in between. The V gene's germline CDR1 is LGHNT and CDR2 FRNRAP. The CDR3 is made up of 15 amino acids. DNA for the CDR3: TGTGCTAGTGGTTTGGGGCAGAGCAGCAATCAGCCCCAGCATTTT. This codes for CASGLGQSSNQPQHF.

V is TRBV5-6 and J is TRBJ1-2; 9 bases are shared with TRBD1. The CDR3 has 14 residues. Trimming cost V 4 bases and J 4 bases; bases outside gene matches: 5. CDR1 and CDR2 from the germline V gene are SGHDT and YYEEEE. CDR3: CASSGRTGVYGYTF. DNA for the CDR3: TGTGCCAGCAGCGGCCGGACAGGGGTCTATGGCTACACCTTC.

The V gene is TRBV28, the J gene TRBJ1-4; the match to TRBD1 covers 11 bases. CDR3 length: 15 amino acids. The germline V gene has CDR1 MDHEN and CDR2 SYDVKM. V was clipped by 2 bases and J by 8 bases; unmatched bases: 4. The CDR3, as DNA: TGTGCCAGCAGTTTAGGGGGACAGGGGGGGGAAAAACTGTTTTTT. It codes for CASSLGGQGGEKLFF.

This clone was found a few times. The chain is built from TRBV13 and TRBJ2-7, with 8 bases matching TRBD2. Trimming at V came to 0 bases and at J to 13 bases, leaving 5 bases not matched to a gene. Per germline, CDR1 PRHDT and CDR2 FYEKMQ (reference sequence). The CDR3 runs to 12 residues. The CDR3 DNA reads TGTGCCAGCAGCTTAGGCCTACTAGCGGTATACTTC. Translation gives CASSLGLLAVYF.

The chain employs TRBV11-2 and TRBJ2-7, with D unresolved. This CDR3 contains 11 residues. V shed 3 bases and J shed 7 bases, with 7 bases lying between them. Germline V gene data show CDR1 as SGHAT and CDR2 as FQNNGV. The CDR3: CASSLGTEQYF. Here the CDR3 DNA reads TGTGCCAGCAGCTTGGGCACAGAGCAGTACTTC.

The chain couples TRBV5-4 to TRBJ2-5; either TRBD1 or TRBD2 may supply D (5 bases each). Between the trimmed V and J ends, which lost 5 bases and 0 bases, there was a span of 11 bases. CDR3 length: 14 residues. Germline CDR1 is SGHNT and CDR2 is YYREEE (reference sequence). The CDR3 here is CASSFGTDQETQYF. CDR3 DNA: TGTGCCAGCAGTTTTGGGACGGACCAAGAGACCCAGTACTTC. Full variable domain (missing parts from reference TRBV5-4 and TRBJ2-5): ETGVTQSPTHLIKTRGQQVTLRCSSQSGHNTVSWYQQALGQGPQFIFQYYREEENGRGNFPPRFSGLQFPNYSSELNVNALELDDSALYLCASSFGTDQETQYFGPGTRLLVL.

This clone was seen only a few times. CDR3 region: CASRAWGLNSPLHF. In nucleotides, the CDR3 is TGTGCCAGCAGGGCGTGGGGCCTGAATTCACCCCTCCACTTT. The rearrangement links TRBV19 to TRBJ1-6; D possibly corresponds to TRBD1 (5 bases). There are 14 residues in the CDR3. CDR1 LNHDA and CDR2 SQIVND come from the germline V gene (reference sequence). Trimming cost V 9 bases and J 7 bases, with 16 bases left between them.

This clone was found a few times. The CDR3 sequence is CASSVEWDNSPLHF. DNA of the CDR3: TGTGCCAGCAGCGTAGAGTGGGATAATTCACCCCTCCACTTT. This chain uses TRBV9 with TRBJ1-6; D gene ambiguous. This CDR3 is 14 amino acids long. Germline CDR1 is SGDLS and CDR2 is YYNGEE. The V gene lost 0 bases and the J gene lost 5 bases, with 6 bases spanning the gap. The full variable domain, completed using reference TRBV9 and TRBJ1-6, is DSGVTQTPKHLITATGQRVTLRCSPRSGDLSVYWYQQSLDQGLQFLIQYYNGEERAKGNILERFSAQQFPDLHSELNLSSLELGDSALYFCASSVEWDNSPLHFGNGTRLTVT.

The CDR3 loop reads CASFEERTQPQHF. The CDR3, as DNA: TGTGCCAGCTTTGAAGAGCGTACTCAGCCCCAGCATTTT. The chain combines TRBV28 with TRBJ1-5; no firm D call. Germline V lookup: CDR1 MDHEN, CDR2 SYDVKM. This CDR3 comprises 13 residues. V was clipped by 8 bases and J by 6 bases, with 14 bases between them.

This clone was found a few times. The chain uses TRBV10-3 and TRBJ2-3; maybe TRBD1 (5 bases). Germline loops: CDR1 ENHRY, CDR2 SYGVKD. The CDR3 covers 14 residues. Trimming stripped 7 bases from V and 0 bases from J, with 11 bases between. The CDR3 bases are TGTGCCATCAAGCCGACAGCGAGCACAGATACGCAGTATTTT. Protein sequence: CAIKPTASTDTQYF.

The chain couples TRBV7-2 to TRBJ1-1, with a tentative D call TRBD1 (6 bases). This CDR3 contains 16 residues. Between the trimmed V and J ends, which lost 5 bases and 0 bases, there was a span of 16 bases. Germline CDR1 and CDR2: SGHTA and FQGNSA. The CDR3 DNA reads as TGTGCCAGCAGCGTCAGACAGGTGGCCATGAACACTGAAGCTTTCTTT. This gives the protein CASSVRQVAMNTEAFF.

The chain is built from TRBV10-3 and TRBJ1-1; D is perhaps TRBD1 (6 bases). In germline, CDR1 is ENHRY, CDR2 SYGVKD. The length of the CDR3 is 13 residues. V lost 8 bases to trimming and J lost 4 bases, with 14 bases between them. Here the CDR3 DNA reads TGTGCCATCCTCCCGTTAGGGGGCACTGAAGCTTTCTTT. This encodes CAILPLGGTEAFF.

The chain recombines TRBV28 with TRBJ2-6; no reliable D call. In germline, CDR1 is MDHEN, CDR2 SYDVKM. The CDR3 runs to 12 residues. V lost 11 bases to trimming and J lost 3 bases, with 8 bases between them. The CDR3 DNA is TGTGCCGCTCATAGTGGGGCCAACGTCCTGACTTTC. The encoded protein is CAAHSGANVLTF.

The chain links TRBV23-1 to TRBJ1-2; D gene uncertain. TRBV23-1 is marked as an open reading frame, function uncertain. V was clipped by 0 bases and J by 0 bases, with 17 bases between them. The CDR3 loop spans 18 amino acids. The CDR3 sequence is CASSQSLPKTGSNYGYTF. CDR3 nucleotide sequence: TGCGCCAGCAGTCAATCGTTGCCGAAAACGGGTTCTAACTATGGCTACACCTTC.

V gene TRBV2 combines with J gene TRBJ1-2, with 8 bases identical to TRBD1. Germline assignment: CDR1 SNHLY and CDR2 FYNNEI. The ends lost 6 bases at V and 2 bases at J; junction bases unmatched: 2. The CDR3 is 13 residues long. The chain's CDR3 is CASSRDRNYGYTF. The CDR3 DNA reads TGTGCCAGCAGCAGGGACAGGAACTATGGCTACACCTTC.

The chain combines TRBV7-9 with TRBJ1-1; TRBD1 agrees at 8 bases. The junction had 1 base not matched to a gene; V was cut back by 3 bases and J by 1 base. The CDR3 is made up of 14 amino acids. Germline CDR1 and CDR2: SEHNR and FQNEAQ (reference sequence). In nucleotides, the CDR3 is TGTGCCAGCAGCTTTGGACAGGGGAACACTGAAGCTTTCTTT. As protein: CASSFGQGNTEAFF. Full variable domain (remainder filled in from reference TRBV7-9 and TRBJ1-1): DTGVSQNPRHKITKRGQNVTFRCDPISEHNRLYWYRQTLGQGPEFLTYFQNEAQLEKSRLLSDRFSAERPKGSFSTLEIQRTEQGDSAMYLCASSFGQGNTEAFFGQGTRLTVV.

V gene TRBV4-2 combines with J gene TRBJ1-2, with a weak D call TRBD1 (6 bases). Germline CDR1 LGHNA, CDR2 YNFKEQ. V was pared by 0 bases and J by 0 bases, with 14 bases between. The CDR3 contains 17 residues. In nucleotides, the CDR3 is TGTGCCAGCAGCCAAGATGTCAGGGGCGCAACTAACTATGGCTACACCTTC. It specifies CASSQDVRGATNYGYTF.